The entry below describes one T cell receptor (beta chain). Antigen specificity is unknown. These data belong to a study of response to subunit inactivated influenza vaccine. Germline V lookup: CDR1 MGHRA, CDR2 YSYEKL. V lost 2 bases and J 7 bases, leaving 17 bases between the germline ends. This CDR3 comprises 15 residues. Points from the study as a whole: Authors suggested that a seasonal influenza vaccination recruits few new T cells each time.

TCRdb called the RT-PCR reads again in MiXCR, with one record for every CDR3 protein. Of more than 150,000 distinct CDR3 sequences in the sample, around a tenth were seen once. The TCR comes from a man aged 45-65 years who received an inactivated influenza vaccine. This chain joins TRBV4-1 and TRBJ1-1; D is ambiguous. The source material was non-naive T cells sorted from PBMCs, sampled on the day of vaccination. The CDR3 DNA is TGCGCCAGCAGCCAAACGGGGAGTCAGCGTGGTGAAGCTTTCTTT. Encoded protein: CASSQTGSQRGEAFF.